What follows is one T cell receptor beta chain and its context. Sequencing was performed with immunoSEQ multiplex PCR; in TCRdb, only in-frame clones are kept and a portion is missing. The table has about 200,000 clones, about four fifths seen once. V lost 8 bases, J lost 4 bases, and 4 bases stayed unmatched. The CDR3 length is 12 residues. CDR1 is MGHRA, CDR2 YSYEKL, per germline. The data originate from a study of blood T cell repertoires in COVID-19. The overall study: Samples came from the United States, Italy and Spain, spanning acute and convalescent COVID-19.

This TCR was sampled from a middle-aged woman with acute or convalescent COVID-19. The chain has TRBV4-1 and TRBJ2-5, with TRBD1 matching over 7 bases. Sequencing was performed on peripheral blood. The CDR3 protein is CASGNRGETQYF. The CDR3 DNA reads TGCGCCAGCGGGAACAGGGGAGAGACCCAGTACTTC.